These 31 T cell receptor beta chains were sequenced from one sample in a study of tumor-infiltrating lymphocytes in oesophageal squamous cell carcinoma (dated by TCRdb to 2016 to 2017). The method was PCR. The instrument given in TCRdb is Illumina HiSeq 2000. TCRdb applied fastp at Q25 and MiXCR to the public reads, then kept only in-frame beta chains. Rows are unified per CDR3 protein, each entry keeping the most common DNA and genes. The sample records about 21,000 distinct CDR3 sequences, 30% to 40% of which are singletons. The top ten constitute approximately 38% of the sample. Sequenced sample: esophageal tumor tissue. The receptors shown here come from a male donor with esophageal squamous cell carcinoma.

V and J are TRBV20-1 and TRBJ2-1; 8 positions match TRBD2. This CDR3 comprises 12 residues. With 3 bases clipped from V and 6 bases from J, the junction kept 1 base outside the gene matches. The V gene's germline CDR1 is DFQATT and CDR2 SNEGSKA (reference sequence). The CDR3 nucleotides read TGCAGTGCTAGGCGGGAGGTCAATGAGCAGTTCTTC. Residues: CSARREVNEQFF.

This clonotype was found many times. This chain joins TRBV7-9 and TRBJ1-4, with D unclear. Trimming took 4 bases from V and 4 from J, leaving 16 bases between them. The CDR3 is 16 amino acids. Germline V gene sequence: CDR1 SEHNR, CDR2 FQNEAQ (reference sequence). CDR3 residues: CASSSSTALVNEKLFF. In DNA, the CDR3 is TGTGCCAGCAGCTCTTCGACGGCGCTCGTTAATGAAAAACTGTTTTTT.

This clonotype has a handful of counts. This may be a read error, as it is one base from a much larger clone. The chain employs TRBV4-1 and TRBJ2-5; TRBD2 might be the D (6 bases). The CDR3 totals 14 residues. Per the germline V gene, CDR1 is MGHRA and CDR2 is YSYEKL. V lost 2 bases and J 11 bases, leaving 18 bases between the germline ends. The CDR3 loop reads CASSQQIADNEQYF. In nucleotides, the CDR3 is TGCGCCAGCAGCCAACAGATAGCGGACAATGAGCAGTACTTC.

This clonotype came up many times. This chain's CDR3 is CASSSTGTGFNEQYF. The CDR3 nucleotides are TGTGCCAGCAGTTCCACCGGGACAGGTTTCAATGAGCAGTACTTC. The chain has TRBV28 and TRBJ2-7; 8 bases align to TRBD1. Germline CDR1 and CDR2: MDHEN and SYDVKM. The CDR3 length is 15 residues. Trimming at V came to 4 bases and at J to 7 bases, leaving 12 bases not matched to a gene. Based on the CDR3 plus reference TRBV28 and TRBJ2-7, the full variable domain is DVKVTQSSRYLVKRTGEKVFLECVQDMDHENMFWYRQDPGLGLRLIYFSYDVKMKEKGDIPEGYSVSREKKERFSLILESASTNQTSMYLCASSSTGTGFNEQYFGPGTRLTVT.

This clonotype was seen repeatedly, ten times or more. The rearrangement links TRBV6-6 to TRBJ2-7, with D hard to call. Germline assignment: CDR1 MNHNY and CDR2 SVGAGI (reference sequence). V was pared by 2 bases and J by 2 bases, with 13 bases between. This CDR3 spans 15 amino acids. CDR3 sequence (DNA): TGTGCCAGCAGTTACAAGGCCGGTAGCCCCTACGAGCAGTACTTC. Translated: CASSYKAGSPYEQYF.

The chain employs TRBV7-3 and TRBJ2-4; possible D gene TRBD1, 5 bases. The CDR3 contains 16 residues. CDR1 and CDR2 (germline): SGHTA, FQGTGA. V lost 5 bases, J lost 3 bases, and 17 bases lay in between. CDR3 region: CASSPPRAGHKNIQYF. Here the CDR3 DNA reads TGTGCCAGCAGCCCCCCCAGGGCAGGGCACAAAAACATTCAGTACTTC. The full variable domain, its missing parts supplied by reference TRBV7-3 and TRBJ2-4, is GAGVSQTPSNKVTEKGKYVELRCDPISGHTALYWYRQSLGQGPEFLIYFQGTGAADDSGLPNDRFFAVRPEGSVSTLKIQRTERGDSAVYLCASSPPRAGHKNIQYFGAGTRLSVL.

This clonotype is medium-sized (0.01 to 0.1%) by share. V and J are TRBV12-3 or TRBV12-4 and TRBJ2-6, with D hard to call. The length of the CDR3 is 11 residues. V dropped 3 bases and J dropped 11 bases, with 5 bases sitting between them. The DNA of the CDR3 is TGTGCCAGCAGTTTTGGGGACGTCCTGACTTTC. Protein: CASSFGDVLTF.

Comment on this clonotype: A junction boundary mismatches the germline segment, possibly from a read error. This chain uses TRBV5-3 with TRBJ2-7; D possibly corresponds to TRBD2 (6 bases). The DNA end favors TRBJ2-1, so the J call may be wrong. TRBV5-3 is designated an ORF whose function remains uncertain. This CDR3 spans 13 amino acids. In DNA, the CDR3 is TGTGCCAGCAGCTTGGTAGGGGAGGATGAGCAGTTCTTC. Its protein is CASSLVGEDEQFF.

The chain has TRBV24-1 and TRBJ1-2; D gene uncertain. This CDR3 has 11 amino acids. V lost 3 bases to trimming and J lost 8 bases, with 6 bases between them. The germline V gene encodes CDR1 KGHDR and CDR2 SFDVKD. The CDR3 DNA sequence: TGTGCCACCAGTGATGGGTTGGGCTACACCTTC. It yields the protein CATSDGLGYTF.

In its sample, this clonotype was seen a few times. The chain is built from TRBV6-1 and TRBJ1-4; no firm D call. The CDR3 has 13 amino acids. In germline, CDR1 is MNHNS, CDR2 SASEGT. Trimming took off 10 bases at V and 8 bases at J, with 17 bases between the two ends. This CDR3 is CATGGNSDEKLFF. DNA for the CDR3: TGTGCCACCGGTGGTAACTCGGACGAAAAACTGTTTTTT.

This clonotype has only a few counts. The conserved phenylalanine or tryptophan is not found at the CDR3 terminus, so this likely reflects a read error. It is unclear where the CDR3 begins or ends on the DNA, so no DNA is shown, and the CDR3 is as TCRdb lists it. The chain recombines TRBV6-1 with TRBJ2-5; TRBD1 is taken as the D call from the table, unchecked against the DNA. CDR1 is MNHNS and CDR2 is SASEGT in the germline V gene. The length of the CDR3 is 17 amino acids, counting both ends. This CDR3 reads CASSLRGQGVYGYTFGS.

This clonotype came up a few times. V gene TRBV7-6 combines with J gene TRBJ2-5, with D unclear. From germline, CDR1 is SGHVS and CDR2 FNYEAQ. Trimming shortened V by 2 bases and J by 2 bases, and 9 bases separated the two germline ends. This CDR3 region has 14 residues. The CDR3 here is CASSLSQAQETQYF. The CDR3 DNA follows: TGTGCCAGCAGCTTATCCCAGGCTCAAGAGACCCAGTACTTC.

This clonotype was seen only once. Here the CDR3 omits its conserved ending phenylalanine or tryptophan, so a read error is the likely source. The DNA is left out, because the CDR3 cannot be placed on it with certainty; the CDR3 is given as TCRdb lists it. The chain recombines TRBV27 with TRBJ2-1; the table's D gene call, TRBD1, was not cross checked with the DNA. The CDR3 is 15 amino acids in total, end residues counted. Germline-derived CDR1 and CDR2 are MNHEY and SMNVEV (reference sequence). CDR3 loop: CASSLSKGHIQYFGA.

This clonotype was counted at least ten times. The V gene is TRBV2, the J gene TRBJ2-4; a possible D gene is TRBD2 (5 bases). Trimming stripped 3 bases from V and 13 bases from J, with 16 bases between. The CDR3 loop spans 13 amino acids. CDR1 and CDR2 from the germline V gene are SNHLY and FYNNEI. The CDR3 loop reads CASSDVGSWEQYF. CDR3 nucleotide sequence: TGTGCCAGCAGTGATGTAGGGTCCTGGGAGCAGTACTTC.

The chain recombines TRBV7-2 with TRBJ2-1; weak D call: TRBD1 (6 bases). Trimming cost V 0 bases and J 2 bases, with 11 bases left between them. Germline-derived CDR1 and CDR2 are SGHTA and FQGNSA. The CDR3 sequence is 16 residues long. The CDR3 protein is CASSLAAGEPYNEQFF. The CDR3 DNA sequence: TGTGCCAGCAGCTTAGCGGCAGGGGAGCCCTACAATGAGCAGTTCTTC.

The table lists this clonotype with many counts. The rearrangement links TRBV28 to TRBJ2-6; 9 bases map to TRBD2. The germline gives CDR1 MDHEN, CDR2 SYDVKM. V dropped 3 bases and J dropped 4; count of bases not matched to a gene: 7. There are 17 residues in the CDR3. This chain's CDR3 is CASSFIAGASGANVLTF. CDR3 coding DNA: TGTGCCAGCAGTTTCATAGCGGGAGCGTCCGGGGCCAACGTCCTGACTTTC.

This clonotype came up many times. The genes are TRBV5-1 and TRBJ2-3; 9 bases match TRBD1. V was clipped by 3 bases and J by 1 base; unmatched bases: 3. CDR1 is SGHRS and CDR2 is YFSETQ in the germline V gene. The CDR3 has 15 residues. DNA for the CDR3: TGCGCCAGCAGCTCACAGGGGGCTGGCACAGATACGCAGTATTTT. Protein product: CASSSQGAGTDTQYF.

On this clonotype: With a much larger clone just one base away, this may be a read error. Here the CDR3 reads CASSQQGVYYNEQYF. CDR3 DNA sequence: TGTGCCAGCAGTCAGCAGGGGGTGTACTACAATGAGCAGTACTTC. The V call is TRBV27, the J call TRBJ2-1, with 7 bases lining up with TRBD1. With the DNA end fitting TRBJ2-7 better, the J assignment may be wrong. This CDR3 contains 15 residues. Germline CDR1 MNHEY, CDR2 SMNVEV (reference sequence).

This clonotype has a count of ten or more. J is TRBJ1-5 and V is TRBV5-1; D is unresolved. Trimming pared 0 bases from V and 0 bases from J, leaving 4 bases between. Germline CDR1 reads SGHRS; CDR2 reads YFSETQ. This CDR3 has 14 residues. CDR3: CASSLGGSNQPQHF. As DNA, the CDR3 is TGCGCCAGCAGCTTGGGCGGTAGCAATCAGCCCCAGCATTTT.

This clonotype was seen many times. The chain couples TRBV12-3 or TRBV12-4 to TRBJ1-6; D is perhaps TRBD1 (5 bases). Trimming cost V 2 bases and J 10 bases, with 6 bases left between them. The CDR3 extends over 12 amino acids. CDR3 residues: CASSLWGSPLHF. DNA for the CDR3: TGTGCCAGCAGTTTATGGGGCTCACCCCTCCACTTT.

This clonotype was picked up a small number of times. The chain combines TRBV24-1 with TRBJ2-6; D not resolved. This CDR3 is built from 16 residues. Germline loops: CDR1 KGHDR, CDR2 SFDVKD. With 4 bases removed from V and 0 bases from J, the gap between germline ends came to 9 bases. The DNA of the CDR3 is TGTGCCACCAGTGACCCCTCGGGCTCTGGGGCCAACGTCCTGACTTTC. Protein: CATSDPSGSGANVLTF.

This clonotype has ten or more counts. V is TRBV5-1 and J is TRBJ2-3; TRBD2 aligns across 10 bases. After removal of 6 bases from V and 4 bases from J, the junction contained 14 bases not matched to a gene. The CDR3 spans 17 residues. Germline assignment: CDR1 SGHRS and CDR2 YFSETQ. DNA for the CDR3: TGCGCCAGCACCCCCCGGGCTAGCGGGAGTCTAGCAGATACGCAGTATTTT. Translating gives CASTPRASGSLADTQYF. The entire variable domain, with the rest obtained from reference TRBV5-1 and TRBJ2-3, is as follows: KAGVTQTPRYLIKTRGQQVTLSCSPISGHRSVSWYQQTPGQGLQFLFEYFSETQRNKGNFPGRFSGRQFSNSRSEMNVSTLELGDSALYLCASTPRASGSLADTQYFGPGTRLTVL.

This clonotype has more than one count but fewer than ten. The chain has TRBV5-1 and TRBJ2-3, with a weak D call TRBD1 (6 bases). This CDR3 comprises 13 residues. Trimming cost V 7 bases and J 6 bases, with 15 bases left between them. Germline-derived CDR1 and CDR2 are SGHRS and YFSETQ. The CDR3 DNA follows: TGCGCCAGCCAAAAGAGGGGGTCGGATACGCAGTATTTT. It codes for CASQKRGSDTQYF.

This clonotype was detected many times. The chain combines TRBV27 with TRBJ2-1; tentative D call: TRBD1 (5 bases). Looked up from germline, CDR1 is MNHEY and CDR2 is SMNVEV (reference sequence). V was pared by 5 bases and J by 3 bases, with 17 bases between. This CDR3 spans 16 amino acids. In nucleotides, the CDR3 is TGTGCCAGCAGTACACCCCGACAGTTGGTCTACAATGAGCAGTTCTTC. Amino acid sequence: CASSTPRQLVYNEQFF.

This clonotype is hyperexpanded (1% or more) within its sample. The CDR3 DNA is TGTGCCAGCAGCCGGGACAGGGGTTTAGAGACCCAGTACTTC. It is translated as CASSRDRGLETQYF. This sequence joins TRBV7-2 and TRBJ2-5, with 10 bases lining up with TRBD1. V was clipped by 5 bases and J by 4 bases; unmatched bases: 4. This CDR3 is built from 14 residues. Germline loops: CDR1 SGHTA, CDR2 FQGNSA.

This clonotype was seen ten or more times. The J gene is TRBJ2-3, the V gene TRBV7-3; tentative D call: TRBD2 (6 bases). V was cut by 5 bases and J by 0 bases, with 12 bases left in between. There are 15 residues in the CDR3. The V gene's germline CDR1 is SGHTA and CDR2 FQGTGA. The CDR3 is CASSMERASTDTQYF. The DNA of the CDR3 is TGTGCCAGCAGCATGGAGCGGGCTAGCACAGATACGCAGTATTTT.

The chain couples TRBV7-2 to TRBJ2-3; D gene ambiguous. This CDR3 region has 13 residues. CDR1 is SGHTA and CDR2 is FQGNSA in the germline V gene. Trimming stripped 5 bases from V and 4 bases from J, with 10 bases between. CDR3 residues: CASSGNFADTQYF. Here the CDR3 DNA reads TGTGCCAGCAGCGGCAACTTTGCAGATACGCAGTATTTT.

This clonotype came up a few times. The chain employs TRBV7-2 and TRBJ2-3; 9 bases are shared with TRBD2. Looked up from germline, CDR1 is SGHTA and CDR2 is FQGNSA. Trimming cost V 6 bases and J 4 bases; bases outside gene matches: 8. CDR3 length equals 15 residues. The CDR3 loop is CASRMTSGEADTQYF. DNA of the CDR3: TGTGCCAGCAGGATGACTAGCGGTGAGGCAGATACGCAGTATTTT.

This clonotype was counted ten times or more. J is TRBJ1-6 and V is TRBV10-2, with TRBD1 matching 9 bases. This CDR3 region has 13 residues. Germline CDR1 reads WSHSY; CDR2 reads SAAADI. The junction had 3 bases not matched to a gene; V was cut back by 8 bases and J by 7 bases. CDR3 DNA sequence: TGCGCCAGCCGGGGGACAGGGAATTCACCCCTCCACTTT. Its translation is CASRGTGNSPLHF.

The chain uses TRBV7-6 and TRBJ2-1; TRBD2 is a possible D gene (6 bases). The CDR3 is 13 residues long. Germline CDR1 and CDR2: SGHVS and FNYEAQ. V dropped 7 bases and J dropped 1 base, with 8 bases sitting between them. The DNA of the CDR3 is TGTGCCAGCACGAGCGGGTCCTACAATGAGCAGTTCTTC. Encoded protein: CASTSGSYNEQFF.

In this sample, this clonotype turned up many times. A much larger clone sits a single nucleotide away, making a read error possible. The V gene is TRBV5-1, the J gene TRBJ2-7; a weak D match, TRBD1 (6 bases). Germline assignment: CDR1 SGHRS and CDR2 YFSETQ. The V gene lost 3 bases and the J gene lost 7 bases, with 17 bases spanning the gap. The CDR3 extends over 14 amino acids. The CDR3 spells CASSSQFGQNEQYF. CDR3 in DNA: TGCGCCAGCAGCTCTCAGTTTGGACAGAATGAGCAGTACTTC.